This T cell receptor (beta chain) was found in a study of blood T cell repertoires in COVID-19. The junction had 9 bases not matched to a gene; V was cut back by 0 bases and J by 7 bases. This CDR3 spans 17 amino acids. Germline loops: CDR1 LNHNV, CDR2 YYDKDF (reference sequence). This clone was recorded a few times. TCRdb's table, derived via immunoSEQ multiplex PCR, lists solely in-frame clones and lacks some. The sample contains about 110,000 clones, 88% of which appear only once. The source of this sequence is a human donor in a cohort sampled during active COVID-19. V is TRBV15 and J is TRBJ1-6; TRBD1 agrees at 7 bases. Sequenced material: peripheral blood. CDR3 amino acids: CATSRDRPNRGNSPLHF. In nucleotides, the CDR3 is TGTGCCACCAGCAGAGATAGGCCCAACAGGGGAAATTCACCCCTCCACTTT. The full variable domain, with the rest looked up from reference TRBV15 and TRBJ1-6, is DAMVIQNPRYQVTQFGKPVTLSCSQTLNHNVMYWYQQKSSQAPKLLFHYYDKDFNNEADTPDNFQSRRPNTSFCFLDIRSPGLGDTAMYLCATSRDRPNRGNSPLHFGNGTRLTVT.